A single sample is the source of the 20 T cell receptor beta chains below, sequenced in a study of PD-1 blockade in mismatch repair-deficient tumors. Clones were read by immunoSEQ multiplex PCR, and TCRdb kept only the in-frame ones, dropping some. This sample carries some 16,000 clones, around 82% of them seen once, and the ten largest clones take under 2%. This sample comprised PBMCs, obtained approximately 22 weeks after starting pembrolizumab. The receptors here all came from an adult with mismatch repair-deficient cancer.

CDR3: CASSLGVSFEEQYF. The DNA for the CDR3 is TGTGCCAGCAGTCTAGGGGTATCATTTGAAGAGCAGTACTTC. V is TRBV6-1 and J is TRBJ2-7; tentatively, D is TRBD1 (5 bases). Trimming took off 5 bases at V and 7 bases at J, with 18 bases between the two ends. This CDR3 has 14 residues. Germline lookup yields CDR1 MNHNS and CDR2 SASEGT.

This rearrangement joins TRBV18 to TRBJ2-5, with D unresolved. Germline values: CDR1 KGHSH, CDR2 LQKENI. The CDR3 has 13 residues. V lost 1 base, J lost 2 bases, and 5 bases lay in between. As DNA, the CDR3 is TGTGCCAGCTCACCACTGGCTCAAGAGACCCAGTACTTC. Translated: CASSPLAQETQYF.

This clone was found once. CDR3 nucleotide sequence: TGTGCCAGCACCGACCTAGCGGGAGGTTCTGAGCAGTTCTTC. Translation gives CASTDLAGGSEQFF. The chain carries TRBV27 and TRBJ2-1; TRBD2 matches at 11 bases. CDR1 is MNHEY and CDR2 is SMNVEV in the germline V gene (reference sequence). CDR3 length equals 14 residues. Trimming removed 7 bases from V and 9 bases from J; junction bases left unmatched: 8.

The chain joins TRBV6-6 to TRBJ1-2; D uncertain. Trimming took off 0 bases at V and 2 bases at J, with 10 bases between the two ends. Germline values: CDR1 MNHNY, CDR2 SVGAGI (reference sequence). The CDR3 runs to 15 residues. As DNA, the CDR3 is TGTGCCAGCAGTTACTCTGAGGGCCACAACTATGGCTACACCTTC. This gives the protein CASSYSEGHNYGYTF.

This clone was seen just once. V usage is TRBV11-1 and J usage is TRBJ2-1, with 10 nucleotides matching TRBD2. The J segment lost 7 bases and the V segment lost 5 bases, leaving 11 bases of the junction unmatched. Germline CDR1 and CDR2: SGHAT and FQDESV (reference sequence). This CDR3 has 16 amino acids. The CDR3 loop is CASSPLKRTSGNEQFF. In DNA form, the CDR3 reads TGTGCCAGCAGCCCGCTCAAAAGGACTAGCGGTAATGAGCAGTTCTTC.

This CDR3 is CASRLTSGSSYEQYF. CDR3 coding DNA: TGTGCCAGCAGACTGACTAGCGGGAGCTCCTACGAGCAGTACTTC. The chain is built from TRBV6-6 and TRBJ2-7; 12 positions match TRBD2. This CDR3 has 15 amino acids. J was trimmed by 0 bases and V by 6 bases; bases with no gene match: 3. Germline lookup yields CDR1 MNHNY and CDR2 SVGAGI (reference sequence).

V and J are TRBV28 and TRBJ2-1; 12 bases align to TRBD2. The CDR3 consists of 16 residues. Germline assignment: CDR1 MDHEN and CDR2 SYDVKM. Trimming at V came to 6 bases and at J to 2 bases, leaving 5 bases not matched to a gene. The CDR3 DNA follows: TGTGCCAGCAGGGGACTAGCGGGTTTAACCTACAATGAGCAGTTCTTC. Translated, it gives CASRGLAGLTYNEQFF.

J is TRBJ1-2 and V is TRBV28; D is perhaps TRBD1 (5 bases). The germline V gene encodes CDR1 MDHEN and CDR2 SYDVKM. V was trimmed by 6 bases and J by 4 bases, leaving 9 bases between them. This CDR3 is built from 12 residues. CDR3 in amino acids: CASSRGGYGYTF. DNA for the CDR3: TGTGCCAGCAGCCGCGGGGGCTATGGCTACACCTTC.

The chain uses TRBV5-1 and TRBJ1-6; D possibly corresponds to TRBD1 (5 bases). Trimming left V 4 bases short and J 10 bases short, with 15 bases between. The germline V gene has CDR1 SGHRS and CDR2 YFSETQ. The CDR3 runs 14 residues. The CDR3 is CASSAPGVGSPLHF. The CDR3, as DNA: TGCGCCAGCAGCGCCCCGGGGGTGGGATCACCCCTCCACTTT.

The chain joins TRBV5-1 to TRBJ2-2, with 9 bases fitting TRBD2. CDR3 length equals 16 residues. V was clipped by 4 bases and J by 0 bases; unmatched bases: 4. CDR1 and CDR2 from the germline V gene are SGHRS and YFSETQ. The CDR3 DNA reads as TGCGCCAGCAGCCCGAGCGGGAGGCCGAACACCGGGGAGCTGTTTTTT. This codes for CASSPSGRPNTGELFF.

This chain uses TRBV5-1 with TRBJ2-5, with D perhaps TRBD1 (5 bases). Germline CDR1 is SGHRS and CDR2 is YFSETQ. The CDR3 is 15 amino acids. V was cut by 6 bases and J by 2 bases, with 17 bases left in between. CDR3 sequence: CASMSGDRDQETQYF. The CDR3 nucleotides read TGCGCCAGCATGTCCGGCGACAGAGATCAAGAGACCCAGTACTTC.

The chain joins TRBV14 to TRBJ2-1, with TRBD1 as a possible D gene (6 bases). This CDR3 has 16 residues. V shed 0 bases and J shed 3 bases, with 12 bases lying between them. Germline values: CDR1 SGHDN, CDR2 FVKESK. CDR3 amino acids: CASSQDRGHIYNEQFF. The CDR3 region has the DNA TGTGCCAGCAGCCAAGATCGGGGACACATCTACAATGAGCAGTTCTTC.

This clone was detected a few times. The V call is TRBV11-3, the J call TRBJ2-7; 11 bases fit TRBD2. From germline, CDR1 is SGHNT and CDR2 YENEEA. CDR3 length: 14 amino acids. Trimming removed 8 bases from V and 7 bases from J; junction bases left unmatched: 10. CDR3 DNA sequence: TGTGCCAGCGGCATAGCGGGAGGGCCTAGGGAGCAGTACTTC. Residues: CASGIAGGPREQYF.

V gene TRBV2 combines with J gene TRBJ2-5, with a weak D call TRBD1 (5 bases). Germline V gene lookup returns CDR1 SNHLY and CDR2 FYNNEI. The CDR3 covers 16 residues. V lost 6 bases to trimming and J lost 0 bases, with 17 bases between them. The CDR3 reads CASRDRLGAYQETQYF. The CDR3 nucleotides are TGTGCCAGCAGGGATCGGTTAGGGGCGTACCAAGAGACCCAGTACTTC.

The V and J genes are TRBV5-1 and TRBJ2-1, with TRBD2 matching over 12 bases. The CDR3 contains 15 residues. J gave up 6 bases and V 0 bases, and 1 base lay outside the gene matches. From germline, CDR1 is SGHRS and CDR2 YFSETQ. DNA of the CDR3: TGCGCCAGCAGCTTGGGGACTAGCGGGGTCAATGAGCAGTTCTTC. It encodes CASSLGTSGVNEQFF.

The chain recombines TRBV4-1 with TRBJ2-5, with 8 bases fitting TRBD2. CDR1 and CDR2 (germline): MGHRA, YSYEKL. This CDR3 spans 15 amino acids. With 2 bases clipped from V and 5 bases from J, the junction kept 7 bases outside the gene matches. In DNA, the CDR3 is TGCGCCAGCAGCCAACTAAGCGGGAGTGGGGAGACCCAGTACTTC. Its translation is CASSQLSGSGETQYF.

The V gene is TRBV28, the J gene TRBJ2-4, with a possible D match to TRBD2 (6 bases). Deletions cut 2 bases from V and 6 bases from J, with 17 bases between. The CDR3 runs 16 residues. Germline-derived CDR1 and CDR2 are MDHEN and SYDVKM. The DNA of the CDR3 is TGTGCCAGCAGTTTAAGGAGGGGACGGAAGAGAAACATTCAGTACTTC. This codes for CASSLRRGRKRNIQYF.

The rearrangement links TRBV9 to TRBJ1-2; 11 nucleotides agree with TRBD1. V trimming: 2 bases; J trimming: 6 bases; junction bases outside the gene matches: 6. This CDR3 region has 15 residues. Per the germline V gene, CDR1 is SGDLS and CDR2 is YYNGEE. The CDR3 loop is CASSVPGQGVDGYTF. The CDR3 DNA reads as TGTGCCAGCAGCGTGCCGGGACAGGGGGTCGATGGCTACACCTTC.

The rearrangement uses TRBV28 and TRBJ2-7, with 9 bases fitting TRBD1. V was clipped by 2 bases and J by 7 bases; unmatched bases: 9. Germline V CDR1 and CDR2: MDHEN, SYDVKM. CDR3 length: 15 amino acids. The CDR3 loop reads CASSLRGTGSWEQYF. As DNA, the CDR3 is TGTGCCAGCAGTTTAAGGGGGACAGGGTCATGGGAGCAGTACTTC.

This rearrangement joins TRBV10-3 to TRBJ2-1, with TRBD2 matching 9 bases. This CDR3 has 17 amino acids. V was clipped by 0 bases and J by 3 bases; unmatched bases: 6. Germline V gives CDR1 ENHRY, CDR2 SYGVKD. The CDR3 spells CAISESSGSSLYNEQFF. The CDR3 region has the DNA TGTGCCATCAGTGAGTCTAGCGGGAGCTCCCTCTACAATGAGCAGTTCTTC.